This TCR beta chain was recovered during a study of OX40 agonist ivuxolimab in advanced cancers. Study background: Therapy given before enrollment (anti-PD-1, anti-PD-L1 or anti-CTLA-4) was allowed, and around 44% had some.

Libraries were prepared by immunoSEQ multiplex PCR; TCRdb keeps only in-frame clonotypes and omits some of them. The sample yields 66,000 or so clones, about nine tenths seen once. Regarding the study as a whole: CD4+ and CD8+ blood T cells expanded clonally by week 6 at 0.1 to 3.0 mg/kg.

Trimming removed 4 bases from V and 5 bases from J, with 20 bases in between. The germline V gene has CDR1 GTSNPN and CDR2 SVGIG (reference sequence). The CDR3 covers 16 residues. Turning to this clone: The target antigen is unknown.

The material sequenced was CD4+ or CD8+ T cells sorted from blood, taken in a trial of the OX40 agonist ivuxolimab. The V gene is TRBV30, the J gene TRBJ1-4; D is unclear. This clonotype was obtained from an adult with an advanced solid tumor such as melanoma, head and neck, liver or kidney cancer. As DNA, the CDR3 is TGTGCCTGGACCCTCGACCGGGCAGACCGGAATGAAAAACTGTTTTTT. Translation gives CAWTLDRADRNEKLFF.